This T cell receptor (beta chain) was identified during a study of blood T cell repertoires in COVID-19. Study-wide context: Specimens from acute and convalescent COVID-19 originated in the United States, Italy and Spain. The analysed material was cDNA or gDNA that came from T cells, B-cell-depleted T cells, or PBMCs.

There are a few counts of this clone. The authors' processing: Reference gene primer amplification yielded estimated nucleated cell counts. Measured with immunoSEQ multiplex PCR; TCRdb has only the in-frame clones, and not every one. Clonal size and the V and J genes are those of that table, whereas D and trimming came from the DNA. The table includes 130,000 to 150,000 clones, approximately 84% detected once. The V segment lost 0 bases and the J segment 2 bases; nucleotides outside the gene matches: 5. CDR1 is LGHNA and CDR2 is YNFKEQ in the germline V gene. The CDR3 extends over 16 amino acids. Specimen: peripheral blood. The TCR comes from a woman of 80 years or more in a cohort sampled during active or convalescent COVID-19. This chain links TRBV4-2 with TRBJ2-7, with TRBD1 identical over 9 bases. In DNA, the CDR3 is TGTGCCAGCAGCCAAGAGCCGGGACAGGGAACCTACGAGCAGTACTTC. Encoded protein: CASSQEPGQGTYEQYF.